The present TCR beta chain was sequenced within a study of T-cell memory formation after mild COVID-19. Study-wide findings and caveats: Clones from the second wave (peaking day 37) had unconfirmed SARS-CoV-2 specificity. The main location of contracting CD4+ clones was CM and EM, and that of contracting CD8+ clones was EMRA.

The TCR alpha and TCR beta cDNA libraries, bearing sample barcodes and UMIs, were generated by 5'RACE using constant-segment primers. In TCRdb, the 5' RACE reads were re-called with MiXCR into one record per CDR3 protein. The data contain tens of thousands of distinct CDR3 sequences, over 15% of them singletons. The CDR3 extends over 15 amino acids. The germline V gene encodes CDR1 LNHDA and CDR2 SQIVND (reference sequence). The V and J ends lost 3 bases and 0 bases respectively, with 9 bases between them. Comment on this clonotype: The antigen is unknown.

The receptor comes from an adult woman who had mild COVID-19 (a few samples of this study predate the infection). Cell type and time point are not known. J is TRBJ2-1 and V is TRBV19; D possibly corresponds to TRBD1 (5 bases). The sequencing sample was made of PBMCs or a T cell subset sorted from them (not recorded which). The DNA for the CDR3 is TGTGCCAGTAGTATTGGGCAGGGCTCCTACAATGAGCAGTTCTTC. Translated, it gives CASSIGQGSYNEQFF.